This paragraph covers one T cell receptor beta chain sequence. Other nucleotide sequences in the sample specify the same CDR3. This sample is drawn from a study of shared clonotypes between healthy human individuals. V was clipped by 9 bases and J by 3 bases; unmatched bases: 5. Germline V gene lookup returns CDR1 LNHDA and CDR2 SQIVND (reference sequence). The CDR3 sequence is 13 residues long. Sequencing was performed with immunoSEQ multiplex PCR; in TCRdb, only in-frame clones are kept and a portion is missing. The table shows more than 850,000 clones, with about four fifths occurring only once. V is TRBV19 and J is TRBJ2-3, with 8 bases aligning to TRBD2. This clonotype originated in a man between 18 and 29 years old in good health. Some clones in this sample may be carry-over from other donors' samples. The sample comprised memory CD4+ T cells from PBMCs. Subset reported: CD45RA-negative fraction. CDR3 protein: CASGTRGTDTQYF. The CDR3 region has the DNA TGTGCCAGCGGGACTAGAGGGACAGATACGCAGTATTTT.